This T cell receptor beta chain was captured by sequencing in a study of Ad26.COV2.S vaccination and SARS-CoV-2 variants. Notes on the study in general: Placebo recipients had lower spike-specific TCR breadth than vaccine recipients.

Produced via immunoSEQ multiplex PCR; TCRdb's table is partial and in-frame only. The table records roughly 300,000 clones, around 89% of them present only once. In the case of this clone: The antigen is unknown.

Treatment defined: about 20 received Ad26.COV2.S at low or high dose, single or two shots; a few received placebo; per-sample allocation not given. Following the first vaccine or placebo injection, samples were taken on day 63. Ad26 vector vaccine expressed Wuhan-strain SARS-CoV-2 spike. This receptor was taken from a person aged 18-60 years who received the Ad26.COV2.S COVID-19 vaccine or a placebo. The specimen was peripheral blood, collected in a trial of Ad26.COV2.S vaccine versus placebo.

The CDR3, as DNA: TGTGCCAGCCTGGGGGTTGCCGGCACTGAAGCTTTCTTT. Its protein is CASLGVAGTEAFF. This chain links TRBV19 with TRBJ1-1; a weak D match, TRBD1 (5 bases). The CDR3 length is 13 residues. V was pared by 9 bases and J by 4 bases, with 15 bases between. Per the germline V gene, CDR1 is LNHDA and CDR2 is SQIVND (reference sequence).